Listed here are 26 T cell receptor beta chains from one sample, sequenced in a study of blood T cell repertoires in COVID-19. Repertoires were generated with immunoSEQ multiplex PCR, while TCRdb's copy carries only in-frame clones and drops some. There are 250,000 to 350,000 clones in the sample; 75% to 95% occur only once, and 6.5% to 8% lies in the top ten. Material: peripheral blood. Receptors were obtained from a woman aged 30 to 39 with COVID-19, enrolled during active disease.

This clone was seen repeatedly, ten times or more. V gene TRBV10-3 combines with J gene TRBJ2-2; 12 bases map to TRBD2. V lost 5 bases and J lost 5; bases outside the gene matches: 3. The CDR3 has 15 residues. CDR1 is ENHRY and CDR2 is SYGVKD in the germline V gene. Written as DNA, the CDR3 is TGTGCCATCAGTCACGGGACTAGCGGGACCGGGGAGCTGTTTTTT. Translation: CAISHGTSGTGELFF.

This clone has only one observation. The V call is TRBV5-1, the J call TRBJ2-5, with 12 bases fitting TRBD2. The CDR3 is 17 residues long. The germline V gene has CDR1 SGHRS and CDR2 YFSETQ. V was clipped by 0 bases and J by 5 bases; unmatched bases: 8. In DNA, the CDR3 is TGCGCCAGCAGCTTGGATCTAGCGGGAGGGCTGGGGGAGACCCAGTACTTC. Translation: CASSLDLAGGLGETQYF.

J is TRBJ2-2 and V is TRBV9; 8 nucleotides match TRBD1. The germline V gene encodes CDR1 SGDLS and CDR2 YYNGEE. The CDR3 consists of 14 residues. Trimming removed 2 bases from V and 8 bases from J; junction bases left unmatched: 5. The CDR3 DNA is TGTGCCAGCAGCGTCCCCCAGGGGGCAGGGGAGCTGTTTTTT. Translation gives CASSVPQGAGELFF.

CDR3 sequence: CASSLDSGDNEQFF. CDR3 in DNA: TGTGCCAGCAGCTTAGATTCGGGGGACAATGAGCAGTTCTTC. J is TRBJ2-1 and V is TRBV13; D perhaps matches TRBD2 (6 bases). The CDR3 extends over 14 amino acids. Trimming stripped 1 base from V and 5 bases from J, with 9 bases between. The germline V gene encodes CDR1 PRHDT and CDR2 FYEKMQ (reference sequence).

DNA for the CDR3: TGTGCCAGTTTACAGGGGGCAGACCAGCCCCAGCATTTT. Its translation: CASLQGADQPQHF. The chain employs TRBV25-1 and TRBJ1-5; the match to TRBD1 covers 9 bases. The CDR3 is made up of 13 amino acids. Germline V CDR1 and CDR2: MGHDK, SYGVNS. Trimming cost V 9 bases and J 7 bases; bases outside gene matches: 7.

In DNA form, the CDR3 reads TGTGCCAGCAGTTACCGAGCAATCCACAATGAGCAGTTCTTC. As protein: CASSYRAIHNEQFF. The chain couples TRBV6-6 to TRBJ2-1, with D uncertain. Germline assignment: CDR1 MNHNY and CDR2 SVGAGI (reference sequence). V lost 2 bases, J lost 5 bases, and 10 bases lay in between. The CDR3 length is 14 residues.

The chain joins TRBV7-8 to TRBJ1-1; no clear D. CDR3 size: 16 residues. The germline V gene has CDR1 SGHVS and CDR2 FQNEAQ. Trimming took off 0 bases at V and 1 base at J, with 12 bases between the two ends. The DNA for the CDR3 is TGTGCCAGCAGCTTAGCGTACGGAGGATGGAACACTGAAGCTTTCTTT. Translating it yields CASSLAYGGWNTEAFF.

The chain carries TRBV6-2 or TRBV6-3 and TRBJ2-7, with D possibly matching TRBD1 (6 bases). V dropped 5 bases and J dropped 3 bases, with 11 bases sitting between them. The CDR3 spans 13 residues. Germline V gives CDR1 MNHEY, CDR2 SVGEGT. CDR3 nucleotide sequence: TGTGCCAGCAGTCCGGGACACGACTACGAGCAGTACTTC. As protein: CASSPGHDYEQYF.

Worth noting for this clone: Other nucleotide sequences from this sample produce the same CDR3. The chain employs TRBV28 and TRBJ2-7; maybe TRBD1 (5 bases). V was pared by 2 bases and J by 7 bases, with 9 bases between. The CDR3 consists of 12 residues. Germline-derived CDR1 and CDR2 are MDHEN and SYDVKM. The CDR3 loop is CASSLQGWEQYF. CDR3 coding DNA: TGTGCCAGCAGTTTACAGGGATGGGAGCAGTACTTC.

This chain joins TRBV5-1 and TRBJ2-2; D remains unclear. The germline V gene encodes CDR1 SGHRS and CDR2 YFSETQ. The CDR3 loop spans 16 amino acids. Between the trimmed V and J ends, which lost 1 base and 0 bases, there was a span of 10 bases. Written as DNA, the CDR3 is TGCGCCAGCAGCTTGTACAGCCAGTCGAACACCGGGGAGCTGTTTTTT. Translated: CASSLYSQSNTGELFF.

The genes are TRBV7-9 and TRBJ2-1, with 8 bases matching TRBD2. Germline loops: CDR1 SEHNR, CDR2 FQNEAQ (reference sequence). V lost 2 bases, J lost 8 bases, and 5 bases stayed unmatched. The CDR3 sequence is 14 residues long. In DNA, the CDR3 is TGTGCCAGCAGCTTAAGGTCGACTAGCGATGAGCAGTTCTTC. This translates into CASSLRSTSDEQFF.

The chain employs TRBV5-4 and TRBJ1-2, with 10 bases identical to TRBD1. The CDR3 is 14 residues long. Germline loops: CDR1 SGHNT, CDR2 YYREEE (reference sequence). V was clipped by 3 bases and J by 4 bases; unmatched bases: 3. CDR3 nucleotide sequence: TGTGCCAGCAGCTGGACAGGGGGTTTCTATGGCTACACCTTC. This gives the protein CASSWTGGFYGYTF.

The chain links TRBV3-1 (or the pseudogene TRBV3-2) to TRBJ2-1, with 12 bases lining up with TRBD2. The germline V gene encodes CDR1 LGHDT and CDR2 YNNKEL (reference sequence). V gave up 0 bases and J gave up 5 bases; unmatched junction bases: 8. The CDR3 is 18 residues long. CDR3 in DNA: TGTGCCAGCAGCCAAGATATCCGGCTAGCGGGAGGGGACAATGAGCAGTTCTTC. Its protein product is CASSQDIRLAGGDNEQFF.

The chain links TRBV6-5 to TRBJ2-7, with 7 bases aligning to TRBD2. Looked up from germline, CDR1 is MNHEY and CDR2 is SVGAGI. Germline trimming cut 8 bases from V and 0 bases from J; bases unmatched to any gene: 7. The CDR3 extends over 14 amino acids. CDR3 sequence (DNA): TGTGCCAGCGCCGGGACTACGAGCTCCTACGAGCAGTACTTC. Protein sequence: CASAGTTSSYEQYF.

The gene calls are TRBV10-3 and TRBJ1-5, with a tentative D call TRBD1 (5 bases). V lost 2 bases to trimming and J lost 1 base, with 9 bases between them. Germline V gives CDR1 ENHRY, CDR2 SYGVKD. The CDR3 length is 15 residues. Here the CDR3 DNA reads TGTGCCATCAGTGAGGGGAGGGGCAGCAATCAGCCCCAGCATTTT. Its protein is CAISEGRGSNQPQHF.

V is TRBV6-4 and J is TRBJ1-2; 10 bases fit TRBD1. This CDR3 spans 15 amino acids. The trim removed 5 bases at V and 5 bases at J, leaving 8 bases unmatched. Germline CDR1 is MRHNA and CDR2 is SNTAGT. The CDR3 DNA reads TGTGCCAGCAGTCCGGTAGCGGGACAGGGGTATGGCTACACCTTC. It is translated as CASSPVAGQGYGYTF.

This clone was recorded a few times. The chain employs TRBV27 and TRBJ2-5; 7 nucleotides match TRBD1. J gave up 2 bases and V 5 bases, and 5 bases lay outside the gene matches. Per the germline V gene, CDR1 is MNHEY and CDR2 is SMNVEV (reference sequence). The CDR3 runs to 14 residues. The CDR3: CASSPWDRQETQYF. DNA for the CDR3: TGTGCCAGCAGTCCCTGGGACAGACAAGAGACCCAGTACTTC.

This chain links TRBV28 with TRBJ1-5; D remains ambiguous. This CDR3 has 17 residues. V was clipped by 3 bases and J by 2 bases, with 17 bases between them. CDR1 and CDR2 from the germline V gene are MDHEN and SYDVKM. This chain's CDR3 is CASSLRGRSNGNQPQHF. CDR3 DNA: TGTGCCAGCAGTTTGCGAGGGAGGAGTAATGGCAATCAGCCCCAGCATTTT.

The V gene is TRBV7-2, the J gene TRBJ2-1; 11 positions match TRBD2. Trimming at V came to 4 bases and at J to 8 bases, leaving 13 bases not matched to a gene. CDR1 and CDR2 (germline): SGHTA, FQGNSA. The length of the CDR3 is 17 residues. The CDR3 nucleotides are TGTGCCAGCAGCTCCTCCCCCACTAGCGGGAGAGGGGATGAGCAGTTCTTC. Its translation is CASSSSPTSGRGDEQFF.

The chain recombines TRBV3-1 (or the pseudogene TRBV3-2) with TRBJ2-7, with 8 bases identical to TRBD2. V gave up 0 bases and J gave up 6 bases; unmatched junction bases: 13. The germline CDR1 and CDR2 sequences are LGHDT and YNNKEL (reference sequence). This CDR3 has 17 residues. CDR3 amino acids: CASSQEGVAGPLGEQYF. In nucleotides, the CDR3 is TGTGCCAGCAGCCAAGAGGGGGTAGCGGGGCCTCTGGGCGAGCAGTACTTC.

The chain uses TRBV6-5 and TRBJ1-2; no reliable D call. The CDR3 runs to 13 residues. Per the germline V gene, CDR1 is MNHEY and CDR2 is SVGAGI. The V end was cut by 5 bases, the J end by 2 bases, with 9 bases between. CDR3 DNA sequence: TGTGCCAGCAGTCCCGCACAAAACTATGGCTACACCTTC. The encoded protein is CASSPAQNYGYTF.

This chain uses TRBV29-1 with TRBJ2-1, with D perhaps matching TRBD1 (5 bases). The V and J ends lost 7 bases and 0 bases respectively, with 10 bases between them. The CDR3 consists of 13 residues. Germline V gives CDR1 SQVTM, CDR2 ANQGSEA. The CDR3 reads CSGTILSYNEQFF. CDR3 nucleotide sequence: TGCAGCGGGACAATCCTCTCCTACAATGAGCAGTTCTTC.

The rearrangement joins TRBV7-9 to TRBJ1-1; 8 bases match TRBD1. The germline V gene has CDR1 SEHNR and CDR2 FQNEAQ (reference sequence). Unmatched junction bases numbered 6, after V lost 5 bases and J lost 4 bases. The CDR3 spans 14 residues. CDR3 DNA: TGTGCCAGCAGCCTCGACAGGGGAGTCACTGAAGCTTTCTTT. Its translation: CASSLDRGVTEAFF.

This clone was recorded only once. The CDR3 region is CASSLGGDSSYEQYF. CDR3 sequence (DNA): TGTGCCAGCAGCTTAGGAGGCGACAGCTCCTACGAGCAGTACTTC. This chain links TRBV7-8 with TRBJ2-7; tentative D call: TRBD1 (5 bases). Germline CDR1 reads SGHVS; CDR2 reads FQNEAQ. The length of the CDR3 is 15 residues. The germline V and J ends were trimmed by 1 base and 0 bases, with 10 bases remaining between them.

This chain joins TRBV5-5 and TRBJ1-5; tentative D call: TRBD1 (5 bases). The CDR3 is 14 residues long. The germline V gene encodes CDR1 SGHKS and CDR2 YYEKEE (reference sequence). V was clipped by 1 base and J by 10 bases, with 15 bases between them. In nucleotides, the CDR3 is TGTGCCAGCAGCTTGACAACCCAGGGAGGCCCCCAGCATTTT. Encoded protein: CASSLTTQGGPQHF.

The J gene is TRBJ2-3, the V gene TRBV6-5; 14 bases agree with TRBD2. The germline CDR1 and CDR2 sequences are MNHEY and SVGAGI. V was pared by 7 bases and J by 6 bases, with 6 bases of the junction left unmatched. This CDR3 spans 15 amino acids. The CDR3 coding sequence is TGTGCCAGCATCTGGGGACTAGCGGGAGTGGATACGCAGTATTTT. It yields the protein CASIWGLAGVDTQYF.